Below are 23 T cell receptor beta chains sequenced from a single sample in a study of T cell responses to AZD1222 COVID-19 vaccine. Sequencing was performed with immunoSEQ multiplex PCR; in TCRdb, only in-frame clones are kept and a portion is missing. The sample lists approximately 64,000 clones; over 80% were seen once. This specimen consisted of peripheral blood, obtained 28 days after the second dose of the MenACWY control vaccine. All receptors come from an adult who received the MenACWY meningococcal vaccine as a control.

The chain employs TRBV5-1 and TRBJ2-5; D call uncertain. The CDR3 sequence is 11 residues long. The ends were cut back, 1 base at V and 2 bases at J, with 0 bases in the middle. Per germline, CDR1 SGHRS and CDR2 YFSETQ. CDR3 nucleotide sequence: TGCGCCAGCAGCTTGCAAGAGACCCAGTACTTC. Translation: CASSLQETQYF.

The chain combines TRBV6-5 with TRBJ1-2; 8 bases align to TRBD1. The CDR3 runs 13 residues. J gave up 3 bases and V 8 bases, and 5 bases lay outside the gene matches. Germline V gene lookup returns CDR1 MNHEY and CDR2 SVGAGI. CDR3 sequence (DNA): TGTGCCAGCCTATTGGGACAGGACTATGGCTACACCTTC. This encodes CASLLGQDYGYTF.

This sequence joins TRBV5-1 and TRBJ2-7; 10 bases map to TRBD2. There are 13 residues in the CDR3. Looked up from germline, CDR1 is SGHRS and CDR2 is YFSETQ. Trimming took 4 bases from V and 9 from J; bases not matched to a gene: 7. CDR3 in DNA: TGCGCCAGCAGCACCGTAGCGGGGGGTTGGCAGTACTTC. Translating it yields CASSTVAGGWQYF.

The V and J genes are TRBV7-2 and TRBJ2-1; D unresolved. CDR1 SGHTA and CDR2 FQGNSA come from the germline V gene. Trimming pared 5 bases from V and 7 bases from J, leaving 9 bases between. CDR3 length: 12 amino acids. Here the CDR3 DNA reads TGTGCCAGCAGCCGCGCTAGGAATGAGCAGTTCTTC. Its protein is CASSRARNEQFF.

The table lists this clone with a count of one. V usage is TRBV30 and J usage is TRBJ1-1; tentatively, D is TRBD1 (5 bases). Germline V lookup: CDR1 GTSNPN, CDR2 SVGIG (reference sequence). Trimming removed 4 bases from V and 8 bases from J, with 11 bases in between. This CDR3 comprises 11 residues. The DNA for the CDR3 is TGTGCCTGGACTGGGACGGGGGAAGCTTTCTTT. Amino acids: CAWTGTGEAFF.

This clone was counted a few times. The chain is built from TRBV2 and TRBJ1-3; no firm D call. V was pared by 6 bases and J by 1 base, with 10 bases between. The germline gives CDR1 SNHLY, CDR2 FYNNEI. This CDR3 has 14 amino acids. The DNA of the CDR3 is TGTGCCAGCAGAGCCACAGAGTCTGGAAACACCATATATTTT. Translated: CASRATESGNTIYF. Combining the CDR3 with reference TRBV2 and TRBJ1-3 gives the whole variable domain EPEVTQTPSHQVTQMGQEVILRCVPISNHLYFYWYRQILGQKVEFLVSFYNNEISEKSEIFDDQFSVERPDGSNFTLKIRSTKLEDSAMYFCASRATESGNTIYFGEGSWLTVV.

This clone was seen just once. The CDR3 region is CASSLAHSTDNSPLHF. The CDR3 bases are TGCGCCAGCAGCTTAGCCCATTCTACCGATAATTCACCCCTCCACTTT. The J gene is TRBJ1-6, the V gene TRBV5-1, with unresolved D. Trimming stripped 2 bases from V and 5 bases from J, with 14 bases between. Germline V lookup: CDR1 SGHRS, CDR2 YFSETQ. CDR3 length: 16 residues. Looking up the rest from reference TRBV5-1 and TRBJ1-6 gives the full variable domain: KAGVTQTPRYLIKTRGQQVTLSCSPISGHRSVSWYQQTPGQGLQFLFEYFSETQRNKGNFPGRFSGRQFSNSRSEMNVSTLELGDSALYLCASSLAHSTDNSPLHFGNGTRLTVT.

This chain joins TRBV3-1 (or the pseudogene TRBV3-2) and TRBJ2-1; D not resolved. The CDR3 consists of 16 residues. Germline lookup yields CDR1 LGHDT and CDR2 YNNKEL (reference sequence). Trimming removed 3 bases from V and 2 bases from J, with 14 bases in between. CDR3 DNA sequence: TGTGCCAGCAGCCAGGGTCTAATTTCTGCCTACAATGAGCAGTTCTTC. Translation: CASSQGLISAYNEQFF.

This chain links TRBV7-9 with TRBJ1-5, with unresolved D. From germline, CDR1 is SEHNR and CDR2 FQNEAQ (reference sequence). The CDR3 is made up of 12 amino acids. The V end was cut by 5 bases, the J end by 5 bases, with 7 bases between. CDR3 amino acids: CASSQGDQPQHF. CDR3 DNA: TGTGCCAGCAGCCAAGGAGATCAGCCCCAGCATTTT.

This clone was observed a few times. V and J are TRBV19 and TRBJ2-1, with 11 positions matching TRBD2. This CDR3 spans 15 amino acids. Germline V gene data show CDR1 as LNHDA and CDR2 as SQIVND (reference sequence). The junction had 3 bases not matched to a gene; V was cut back by 5 bases and J by 3 bases. The CDR3 DNA reads TGTGCCAGTAGTTCTACTAGCGGGAGCTACAATGAGCAGTTCTTC. It translates to CASSSTSGSYNEQFF.

The chain's CDR3 is CASRRVTNTEAFF. CDR3 in DNA: TGTGCCAGCAGGCGGGTTACGAACACTGAAGCTTTCTTT. The J gene is TRBJ1-1, the V gene TRBV2; D is uncertain. Germline V gene lookup returns CDR1 SNHLY and CDR2 FYNNEI. This CDR3 spans 13 amino acids. V lost 6 bases and J lost 1, with 9 bases in between.

The V call is TRBV7-6, the J call TRBJ2-2; no clear D. Germline V gene lookup returns CDR1 SGHVS and CDR2 FNYEAQ. The CDR3 is 15 residues long. Between the trimmed V and J ends, which lost 1 base and 1 base, there was a span of 7 bases. The CDR3 DNA follows: TGTGCCAGCAGCTTAGGGTCGCGGAACACCGGGGAGCTGTTTTTT. Translating it yields CASSLGSRNTGELFF. The full variable domain, its missing parts supplied by reference TRBV7-6 and TRBJ2-2, is GAGVSQSPRYKVTKRGQDVALRCDPISGHVSLYWYRQALGQGPEFLTYFNYEAQQDKSGLPNDRFSAERPEGSISTLTIQRTEQRDSAMYRCASSLGSRNTGELFFGEGSRLTVL.

The chain recombines TRBV10-2 with TRBJ2-1; 7 bases align to TRBD2. The germline CDR1 and CDR2 sequences are WSHSY and SAAADI. Unmatched junction bases numbered 3, after V lost 7 bases and J lost 0 bases. The CDR3 contains 14 residues. CDR3 bases: TGCGCCAGCAAAGCGGGAAGCTCCTACAATGAGCAGTTCTTC. Translation gives CASKAGSSYNEQFF.

The chain employs TRBV30 and TRBJ1-5; TRBD1 is a possible D gene (5 bases). The CDR3 extends over 16 amino acids. The V gene lost 3 bases and the J gene lost 7 bases, with 22 bases spanning the gap. Germline V lookup: CDR1 GTSNPN, CDR2 SVGIG (reference sequence). The CDR3 DNA follows: TGTGCCTGGAGCTCCATGGGGGGGGACCGGGGACAGCCCCAGCATTTT. Protein sequence: CAWSSMGGDRGQPQHF.

The V call is TRBV11-2, the J call TRBJ1-2; D gene ambiguous. From germline, CDR1 is SGHAT and CDR2 FQNNGV. With 5 bases removed from V and 6 bases from J, the gap between germline ends came to 13 bases. CDR3 length equals 13 residues. CDR3 in DNA: TGTGCCAGCAGCCCGGGGATCGGTGATGGCTACACCTTC. It specifies CASSPGIGDGYTF.

V usage is TRBV19 and J usage is TRBJ1-4; D is perhaps TRBD1 (5 bases). The germline gives CDR1 LNHDA, CDR2 SQIVND (reference sequence). The CDR3 is 13 amino acids. V lost 11 bases, J lost 8 bases, and 18 bases lay in between. Here the CDR3 reads CASKAGGKEKLFF. CDR3 DNA: TGTGCCTCGAAAGCGGGGGGGAAGGAAAAACTGTTTTTT.

The chain carries TRBV2 and TRBJ1-5; no clear D gene. V lost 2 bases and J lost 4, with 12 bases in between. CDR3 length: 15 residues. Germline V gives CDR1 SNHLY, CDR2 FYNNEI. The CDR3 coding sequence is TGTGCCAGCAGTGAATGGGCAGGAGGAAATCAGCCCCAGCATTTT. Protein product: CASSEWAGGNQPQHF. Variable domain in full (rest from reference TRBV2 and TRBJ1-5): EPEVTQTPSHQVTQMGQEVILRCVPISNHLYFYWYRQILGQKVEFLVSFYNNEISEKSEIFDDQFSVERPDGSNFTLKIRSTKLEDSAMYFCASSEWAGGNQPQHFGDGTRLSIL.

This chain links TRBV7-2 with TRBJ1-3; D remains unclear. Looked up from germline, CDR1 is SGHTA and CDR2 is FQGNSA. The length of the CDR3 is 15 residues. The germline V and J ends were trimmed by 7 bases and 4 bases, with 17 bases remaining between them. In DNA, the CDR3 is TGTGCCAGCACCACCCTGATCGCCGGGGGAAACACCATATATTTT. Its protein is CASTTLIAGGNTIYF.

The sample holds one count of this clone. The rearrangement links TRBV5-4 to TRBJ2-2; tentative D call: TRBD1 (5 bases). Trimming removed 0 bases at V and 1 base at J, with 7 bases between. Looked up from germline, CDR1 is SGHNT and CDR2 is YYREEE (reference sequence). The CDR3 extends over 15 amino acids. DNA for the CDR3: TGTGCCAGCAGCTTGGAACAGGTGAACACCGGGGAGCTGTTTTTT. Translating gives CASSLEQVNTGELFF.

This chain joins TRBV6-4 and TRBJ2-2; D is undetermined. The CDR3 covers 13 residues. The V gene lost 0 bases and the J gene lost 6 bases, with 5 bases spanning the gap. Looked up from germline, CDR1 is MRHNA and CDR2 is SNTAGT. DNA of the CDR3: TGTGCCAGCAGTGACTCAGTGGCCGGGGAGCTGTTTTTT. Translated, it gives CASSDSVAGELFF.

The CDR3 spells CAIRGGMNTEAFF. The CDR3 DNA follows: TGTGCCATCAGAGGAGGAATGAACACTGAAGCTTTCTTT. This chain uses TRBV10-3 with TRBJ1-1, with unresolved D. CDR1 is ENHRY and CDR2 is SYGVKD in the germline V gene. Trimming pared 6 bases from V and 0 bases from J, leaving 8 bases between. The length of the CDR3 is 13 residues.

This chain connects TRBV6-5 to TRBJ1-1, with D hard to call. The germline V and J ends were trimmed by 7 bases and 5 bases, with 14 bases remaining between them. The CDR3 sequence is 13 residues long. Per the germline V gene, CDR1 is MNHEY and CDR2 is SVGAGI. The CDR3 DNA is TGTGCCAGCACTCCCTTCGGAAGGACTGAAGCTTTCTTT. It specifies CASTPFGRTEAFF.

This clone was counted once. The chain combines TRBV11-2 with TRBJ1-4; D is possibly TRBD1 (5 bases). The CDR3 totals 15 residues. The germline V gene has CDR1 SGHAT and CDR2 FQNNGV. The germline V and J ends were trimmed by 5 bases and 7 bases, with 17 bases remaining between them. The CDR3 loop reads CASSMTIGGAEKLFF. The CDR3 DNA reads TGTGCCAGCAGCATGACGATCGGCGGGGCTGAAAAACTGTTTTTT.